These 2 T cell receptor beta chains came from one sample sequenced in a study of cytomegalovirus exposure and HLA in healthy donors. The PCR had 60 Vbeta and 13 Jbeta primers. Generated by immunoSEQ multiplex PCR, the TCRdb table keeps only in-frame clones and is missing some. The sample lists 140,000 to 150,000 clones, around 75% occurring once. What was sequenced was PBMCs. The origin of the receptors is a woman aged 35 to 49 in good health and CMV-seronegative.

This clone was counted only a few times. The chain joins TRBV10-1 to TRBJ1-6, with no clear D. CDR1 is WNHNN, CDR2 SYGVQD, per germline (reference sequence). The CDR3 is 14 residues long. V was shortened by 0 bases and J by 10 bases, with 10 bases between the two germline ends. CDR3 sequence reads: CASSESSTRSPLHF. The CDR3, as DNA: TGCGCCAGCAGTGAGTCGTCCACACGCTCACCCCTCCACTTT.

In this sample, this clone turned up a few times. This chain links TRBV5-1 with TRBJ1-1; D is ambiguous. This CDR3 has 14 amino acids. Germline CDR1 SGHRS, CDR2 YFSETQ. V lost 0 bases and J 4 bases, leaving 10 bases between the germline ends. The CDR3 region has the DNA TGCGCCAGCAGCTTGGCAGGTCGCTCCACTGAAGCTTTCTTT. Protein sequence: CASSLAGRSTEAFF. The entire variable domain, with the rest obtained from reference TRBV5-1 and TRBJ1-1, is as follows: KAGVTQTPRYLIKTRGQQVTLSCSPISGHRSVSWYQQTPGQGLQFLFEYFSETQRNKGNFPGRFSGRQFSNSRSEMNVSTLELGDSALYLCASSLAGRSTEAFFGQGTRLTVV.